The 32 T cell receptor beta chains below all came from one sample that was sequenced in a study of T cells in localized non-small cell lung cancer. Here immunoSEQ multiplex PCR was the method, and the copy in TCRdb shows in-frame clones only, minus some. The sample has around 35,000 clones, around three quarters seen once. The material sequenced was peripheral blood, taken before any cancer treatment. The receptors come from a male donor older than 55 with stage III squamous cell lung carcinoma.

This chain joins TRBV7-3 and TRBJ2-1; D call uncertain. The ends were cut back, 1 base at V and 6 bases at J, with 7 bases in the middle. Germline lookup yields CDR1 SGHTA and CDR2 FQGTGA. The length of the CDR3 is 13 residues. The DNA of the CDR3 is TGTGCCAGCAGCTTAATCCCTCTCAATGAGCAGTTCTTC. Protein sequence: CASSLIPLNEQFF.

This clone occurred once. The chain has TRBV7-9 and TRBJ2-4, with TRBD1 matching over 8 bases. Losses at the gene ends were 3 bases for V and 8 bases for J; bases not matched to a gene: 6. Germline-derived CDR1 and CDR2 are SEHNR and FQNEAQ (reference sequence). The CDR3 has 14 amino acids. The CDR3 spells CASSFEGQGDIQYF. As DNA, the CDR3 is TGTGCCAGCAGCTTTGAAGGACAGGGAGACATTCAGTACTTC.

This clone was seen a few times. J is TRBJ2-3 and V is TRBV20-1; a possible D gene is TRBD2 (6 bases). V gave up 5 bases and J gave up 6 bases, with 9 bases separating them. The CDR3 totals 11 residues. Germline V gives CDR1 DFQATT, CDR2 SNEGSKA (reference sequence). In DNA form, the CDR3 reads TGCAGTGCTTATAGCGGCGATACGCAGTATTTT. The encoded protein is CSAYSGDTQYF.

V usage is TRBV4-3 and J usage is TRBJ1-5, with D uncertain. With 4 bases removed from V and 3 bases from J, the gap between germline ends came to 7 bases. This CDR3 comprises 13 residues. Germline values: CDR1 LGHNA, CDR2 YSLEER. The CDR3 bases are TGCGCCAGCAGCCGAGACACCAATCAGCCCCAGCATTTT. This codes for CASSRDTNQPQHF.

The V and J genes are TRBV7-2 and TRBJ2-5; no clear D. The germline V gene has CDR1 SGHTA and CDR2 FQGNSA. The CDR3 runs 14 residues. The V end was cut by 5 bases, the J end by 7 bases, with 17 bases between. For the CDR3, the DNA is TGTGCCAGCAGCGAACCAGCTTCTACCGGGACCCAGTACTTC. It codes for CASSEPASTGTQYF.

The rearrangement joins TRBV29-1 to TRBJ2-1, with a tentative D call TRBD2 (5 bases). CDR1 is SQVTM, CDR2 ANQGSEA, per germline. The V end was cut by 7 bases, the J end by 0 bases, with 7 bases between. This CDR3 has 12 amino acids. The CDR3 DNA reads TGCAGCGATGGGAGCTCCTACAATGAGCAGTTCTTC. It specifies CSDGSSYNEQFF.

This chain links TRBV27 with TRBJ2-3, with a tentative D call TRBD1 (5 bases). Trimming removed 6 bases from V and 2 bases from J, with 12 bases in between. Germline V lookup: CDR1 MNHEY, CDR2 SMNVEV (reference sequence). The CDR3 has 14 amino acids. The CDR3 nucleotides are TGTGCCAGCAGAGTGGGGCTCCTCACAGATACGCAGTATTTT. Translating it yields CASRVGLLTDTQYF.

V and J are TRBV27 and TRBJ2-3; D gene unclear. The V end lost 3 bases, the J end lost 2 bases, and 18 bases lay between the germline ends. The CDR3 loop spans 17 amino acids. The germline V gene has CDR1 MNHEY and CDR2 SMNVEV (reference sequence). Here the CDR3 DNA reads TGTGCCAGCAGTTTTAAGGTTCAGGAGATCCCCACAGATACGCAGTATTTT. It specifies CASSFKVQEIPTDTQYF.

The chain employs TRBV9 and TRBJ1-4, with D uncertain. The CDR3 runs to 14 residues. Germline V gene data show CDR1 as SGDLS and CDR2 as YYNGEE. Trimming left V 0 bases short and J 4 bases short, with 7 bases between. The CDR3 protein is CASSVGRLNEKLFF. CDR3 nucleotides: TGTGCCAGCAGCGTAGGACGGCTTAATGAAAAACTGTTTTTT.

The V and J genes are TRBV2 and TRBJ1-1, with D perhaps TRBD1 (6 bases). The germline CDR1 and CDR2 sequences are SNHLY and FYNNEI. V was clipped by 0 bases and J by 11 bases, with 19 bases between them. The CDR3 sequence is 15 residues long. The CDR3 loop reads CASSEAGAGVGIAFF. Here the CDR3 DNA reads TGTGCCAGCAGTGAAGCGGGGGCAGGGGTAGGGATCGCTTTCTTT.

The V and J genes are TRBV2 and TRBJ2-5; TRBD2 matches at 13 bases. With V trimmed by 3 bases and J by 3 bases, 4 bases remained unmatched. This CDR3 is built from 16 residues. Germline V CDR1 and CDR2: SNHLY, FYNNEI. The CDR3: CASSERLAGGEETQYF. The DNA for the CDR3 is TGTGCCAGCAGTGAGCGACTAGCGGGAGGTGAAGAGACCCAGTACTTC.

The chain is built from TRBV2 and TRBJ2-2; 9 nucleotides agree with TRBD1. CDR1 is SNHLY and CDR2 is FYNNEI in the germline V gene. V trimming: 6 bases; J trimming: 8 bases; junction bases outside the gene matches: 7. This CDR3 region has 14 residues. CDR3 sequence reads: CASRVDRGGGELFF. The CDR3 region has the DNA TGTGCCAGCAGAGTGGACAGGGGCGGTGGGGAGCTGTTTTTT.

The chain is built from TRBV5-1 and TRBJ2-7, with 8 bases aligning to TRBD1. The CDR3 runs 15 residues. V lost 4 bases, J lost 1 base, and 7 bases stayed unmatched. Germline V lookup: CDR1 SGHRS, CDR2 YFSETQ. The chain's CDR3 is CASSPGQEGSYEQYF. The CDR3 DNA reads TGCGCCAGCAGCCCGGGACAGGAAGGGTCCTACGAGCAGTACTTC.

With respect to this clone: The conserved phenylalanine or tryptophan is not found at the CDR3 terminus, so this likely reflects a read error. No DNA is shown, since the ends of the CDR3 on it are uncertain; the CDR3 is the one TCRdb lists. This CDR3 reads CASSLLTSGNTLS. The V gene is TRBV5-8, the J gene TRBJ2-3; whether TRBD2, the table's D call, matches the DNA was not checked. The CDR3 spans 13 residues, counting both ends. Germline V CDR1 and CDR2: SGHTS, YDEGEE.

A few counts support this clone. The J gene is TRBJ2-1, the V gene TRBV27; tentative D call: TRBD2 (6 bases). The V end lost 3 bases, the J end lost 0 bases, and 9 bases lay between the germline ends. Per the germline V gene, CDR1 is MNHEY and CDR2 is SMNVEV (reference sequence). This CDR3 comprises 15 residues. The CDR3 nucleotides are TGTGCCAGCAGTTTCGGGGGAACCTCCTACAATGAGCAGTTCTTC. It specifies CASSFGGTSYNEQFF.

The rearrangement links TRBV4-3 to TRBJ2-5; 11 bases agree with TRBD1. Germline values: CDR1 LGHNA, CDR2 YSLEER. This CDR3 is 15 amino acids long. The V gene end was trimmed by 5 bases and the J gene end by 5 bases; junction bases not matched to a gene: 7. CDR3 sequence: CASSNLGQGAETQYF. CDR3 nucleotide sequence: TGCGCCAGCAGCAATTTAGGACAGGGGGCTGAGACCCAGTACTTC.

CDR3 bases: TGTGCCAGCAGCGTTGGGATCCTAGGAGGACAGCCCCAGCATTTT. Protein product: CASSVGILGGQPQHF. The rearrangement uses TRBV7-2 and TRBJ1-5; no reliable D call. CDR1 is SGHTA, CDR2 FQGNSA, per germline. The CDR3 consists of 15 residues. Trimming stripped 5 bases from V and 7 bases from J, with 18 bases between.

This clone was observed a few times. This rearrangement joins TRBV7-8 to TRBJ2-7, with D unresolved. The V gene lost 5 bases and the J gene lost 0 bases, with 5 bases spanning the gap. The germline V gene encodes CDR1 SGHVS and CDR2 FQNEAQ. CDR3 size: 12 residues. CDR3 sequence: CASSKSSYEQYF. The CDR3 DNA sequence: TGTGCCAGCAGCAAGAGCTCCTACGAGCAGTACTTC.

This sequence joins TRBV5-1 and TRBJ1-1; D uncertain. Germline values: CDR1 SGHRS, CDR2 YFSETQ. This CDR3 region has 13 residues. Trimming left V 0 bases short and J 0 bases short, with 3 bases between. CDR3 nucleotide sequence: TGCGCCAGCAGCTTGGTTATGAACACTGAAGCTTTCTTT. It translates to CASSLVMNTEAFF.

The V and J genes are TRBV5-1 and TRBJ1-1; D unresolved. Germline CDR1 reads SGHRS; CDR2 reads YFSETQ. There are 13 residues in the CDR3. Between the trimmed V and J ends, which lost 0 bases and 0 bases, there was a span of 3 bases. The CDR3, as DNA: TGCGCCAGCAGCTTGGGGGTGAACACTGAAGCTTTCTTT. Its protein product is CASSLGVNTEAFF.

The chain is built from TRBV4-2 and TRBJ2-2; D gene unclear. The CDR3 loop spans 16 amino acids. Germline V gives CDR1 LGHNA, CDR2 YNFKEQ. The ends were cut back, 5 bases at V and 0 bases at J, with 13 bases in the middle. The CDR3 bases are TGTGCCAGCAGCTTGGAACAGACTTCGAACACCGGGGAGCTGTTTTTT. Its translation is CASSLEQTSNTGELFF.

The chain links TRBV9 to TRBJ2-7; TRBD1 or TRBD2 may be the D gene (5 bases each). Trimming cost V 7 bases and J 0 bases, with 5 bases left between them. Per the germline V gene, CDR1 is SGDLS and CDR2 is YYNGEE. The CDR3 is 11 amino acids. CDR3 amino acids: CASGTSYEQYF. CDR3 bases: TGTGCCAGCGGGACCTCCTACGAGCAGTACTTC.

This chain connects TRBV7-9 to TRBJ1-3; possible D gene TRBD1, 6 bases. Germline assignment: CDR1 SEHNR and CDR2 FQNEAQ (reference sequence). V shed 0 bases and J shed 6 bases, with 12 bases lying between them. The CDR3 length is 15 residues. In DNA form, the CDR3 reads TGTGCCAGCAGCTTAGCCGCAGGGGTCGAAAACACCATATATTTT. Translating gives CASSLAAGVENTIYF.

The gene calls are TRBV28 and TRBJ1-5; no clear D. Deletions cut 2 bases from V and 0 bases from J, with 8 bases between. The germline gives CDR1 MDHEN, CDR2 SYDVKM. CDR3 length: 15 residues. CDR3 sequence reads: CASSLMRNSNQPQHF. The CDR3 nucleotides are TGTGCCAGCAGTTTAATGAGAAATAGCAATCAGCCCCAGCATTTT. The full variable domain, with the rest looked up from reference TRBV28 and TRBJ1-5, is DVKVTQSSRYLVKRTGEKVFLECVQDMDHENMFWYRQDPGLGLRLIYFSYDVKMKEKGDIPEGYSVSREKKERFSLILESASTNQTSMYLCASSLMRNSNQPQHFGDGTRLSIL.

The chain employs TRBV9 and TRBJ2-3; no clear D. Trimming pared 5 bases from V and 1 base from J, leaving 5 bases between. The CDR3 runs to 12 residues. Germline CDR1 is SGDLS and CDR2 is YYNGEE. CDR3 nucleotides: TGTGCCAGCAGTTTTCGCACAGATACGCAGTATTTT. Protein sequence: CASSFRTDTQYF.

The V call is TRBV11-1, the J call TRBJ2-5, with a weak D call TRBD2 (7 bases). The germline gives CDR1 SGHAT, CDR2 FQDESV (reference sequence). The CDR3 is made up of 15 amino acids. V was clipped by 0 bases and J by 4 bases, with 12 bases between them. The CDR3, as DNA: TGTGCCAGCAGCTTAGCAGGGGGGGCGGGAGAGACCCAGTACTTC. Its translation is CASSLAGGAGETQYF.

This chain joins TRBV4-3 and TRBJ2-2; 13 bases match TRBD2. CDR3 size: 19 residues. V shed 1 base, J shed 4 bases, and the junction held 9 bases outside the gene matches. Germline values: CDR1 LGHNA, CDR2 YSLEER. The CDR3 region has the DNA TGCGCCAGCAGCCAAGGTCCGGGACTAGCGGGATCGGGCACCGGGGAGCTGTTTTTT. Amino acids: CASSQGPGLAGSGTGELFF.

This clone was seen a single time. The chain carries TRBV7-2 and TRBJ2-1; TRBD1 aligns across 8 bases. The CDR3 contains 15 residues. CDR1 and CDR2 from the germline V gene are SGHTA and FQGNSA. The J segment lost 7 bases and the V segment lost 3 bases, leaving 8 bases of the junction unmatched. CDR3 DNA sequence: TGTGCCAGCAGCTTGAATGGACAGGGTACGAATGAGCAGTTCTTC. It is translated as CASSLNGQGTNEQFF.

The chain combines TRBV30 with TRBJ1-5; D call uncertain. Trimming left V 1 base short and J 4 bases short, with 11 bases between. The CDR3 is 14 amino acids. CDR1 is GTSNPN and CDR2 is SVGIG in the germline V gene (reference sequence). The DNA for the CDR3 is TGTGCCTGGAGTGACAGCTCATCTAATCAGCCCCAGCATTTT. This encodes CAWSDSSSNQPQHF.

About this clone: One junction end does not reproduce the germline sequence, and a read error may be involved. This chain joins TRBV7-7 and TRBJ2-1; D assignment may be TRBD1 or TRBD2 (5 bases each). The CDR3 is 13 residues long. Looked up from germline, CDR1 is SSHAT and CDR2 is FNYEAQ (reference sequence). CDR3 in DNA: TGTGCTAGCAGCTTCACTCAGGGAGATGAGCAGTTCTTC. Translated, it gives CASSFTQGDEQFF. Full variable domain (outside the CDR3, taken from reference TRBV7-7 and TRBJ2-1): GAGVSQSPRYKVTKRGQDVTLRCDPISSHATLYWYQQALGQGPEFLTYFNYEAQPDKSGLPSDRFSAERPEGSISTLTIQRTEQRDSAMYRCASSFTQGDEQFFGPGTRLTVL.

This clone was picked up one time. The chain links TRBV6-5 to TRBJ1-5; 7 bases align to TRBD1. CDR3 length: 13 residues. The V gene's germline CDR1 is MNHEY and CDR2 SVGAGI. V trimming: 5 bases; J trimming: 9 bases; junction bases outside the gene matches: 7. The chain's CDR3 is CASSLRGSGPQHF. Here the CDR3 DNA reads TGTGCCAGCAGTCTCAGGGGGTCTGGGCCCCAGCATTTT.

The rearrangement uses TRBV6-6 and TRBJ2-7; TRBD1 aligns across 9 bases. Per germline, CDR1 MNHNY and CDR2 SVGAGI (reference sequence). The CDR3 extends over 15 amino acids. V dropped 4 bases and J dropped 2; count of bases not matched to a gene: 6. The CDR3 coding sequence is TGTGCCAGCAGTTCGACCGGGACAGGGCCCTACGAGCAGTACTTC. Residues: CASSSTGTGPYEQYF.